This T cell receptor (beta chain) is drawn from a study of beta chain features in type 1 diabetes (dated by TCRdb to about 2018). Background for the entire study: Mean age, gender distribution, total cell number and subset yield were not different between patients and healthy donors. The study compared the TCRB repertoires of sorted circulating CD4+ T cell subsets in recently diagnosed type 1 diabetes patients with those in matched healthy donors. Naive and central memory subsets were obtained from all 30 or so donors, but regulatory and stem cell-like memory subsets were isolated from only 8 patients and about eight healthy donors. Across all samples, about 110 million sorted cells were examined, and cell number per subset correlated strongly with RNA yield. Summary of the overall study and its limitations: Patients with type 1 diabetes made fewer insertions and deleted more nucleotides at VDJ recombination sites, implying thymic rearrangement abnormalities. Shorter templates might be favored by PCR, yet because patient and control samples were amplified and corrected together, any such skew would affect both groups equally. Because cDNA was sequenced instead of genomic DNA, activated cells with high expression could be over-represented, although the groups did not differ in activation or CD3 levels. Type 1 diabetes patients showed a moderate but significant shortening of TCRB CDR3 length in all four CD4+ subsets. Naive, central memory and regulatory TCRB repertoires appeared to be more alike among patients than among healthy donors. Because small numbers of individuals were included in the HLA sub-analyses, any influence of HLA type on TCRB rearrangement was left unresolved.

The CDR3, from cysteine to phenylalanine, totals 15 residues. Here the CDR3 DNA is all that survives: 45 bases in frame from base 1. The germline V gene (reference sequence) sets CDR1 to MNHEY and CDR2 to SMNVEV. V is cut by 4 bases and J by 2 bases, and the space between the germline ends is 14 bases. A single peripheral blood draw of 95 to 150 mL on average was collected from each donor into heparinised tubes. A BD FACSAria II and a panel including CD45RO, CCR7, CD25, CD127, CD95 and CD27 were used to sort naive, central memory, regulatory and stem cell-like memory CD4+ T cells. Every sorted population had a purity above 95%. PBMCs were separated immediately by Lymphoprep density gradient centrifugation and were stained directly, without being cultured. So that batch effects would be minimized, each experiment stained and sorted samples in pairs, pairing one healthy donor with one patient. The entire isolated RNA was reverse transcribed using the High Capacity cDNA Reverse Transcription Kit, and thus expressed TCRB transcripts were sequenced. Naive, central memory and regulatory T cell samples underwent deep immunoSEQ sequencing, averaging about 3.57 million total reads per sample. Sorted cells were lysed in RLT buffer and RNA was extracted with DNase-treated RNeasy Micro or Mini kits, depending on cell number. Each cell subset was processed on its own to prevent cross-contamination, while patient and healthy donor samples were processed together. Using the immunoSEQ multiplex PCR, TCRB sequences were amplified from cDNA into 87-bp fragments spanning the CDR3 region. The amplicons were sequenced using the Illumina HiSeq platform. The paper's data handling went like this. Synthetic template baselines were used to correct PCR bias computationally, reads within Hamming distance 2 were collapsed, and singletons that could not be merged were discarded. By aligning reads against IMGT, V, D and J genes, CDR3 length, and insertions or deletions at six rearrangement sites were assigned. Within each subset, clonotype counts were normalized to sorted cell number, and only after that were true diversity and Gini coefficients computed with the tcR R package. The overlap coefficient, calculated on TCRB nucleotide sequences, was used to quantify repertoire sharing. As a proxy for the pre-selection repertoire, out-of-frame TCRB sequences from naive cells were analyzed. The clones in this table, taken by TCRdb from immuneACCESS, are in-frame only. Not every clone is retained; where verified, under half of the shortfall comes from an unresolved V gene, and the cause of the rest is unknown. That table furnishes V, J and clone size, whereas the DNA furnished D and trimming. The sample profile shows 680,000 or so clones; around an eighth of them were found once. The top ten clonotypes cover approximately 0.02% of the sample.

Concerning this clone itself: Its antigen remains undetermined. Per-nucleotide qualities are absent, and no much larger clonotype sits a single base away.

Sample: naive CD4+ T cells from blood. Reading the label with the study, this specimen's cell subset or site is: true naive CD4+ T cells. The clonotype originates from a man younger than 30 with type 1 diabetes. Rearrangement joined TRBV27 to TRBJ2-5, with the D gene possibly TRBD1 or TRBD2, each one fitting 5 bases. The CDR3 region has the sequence CASSSSAGTQETQYF. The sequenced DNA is TGTGCCAGCAGTTCCTCCGCCGGGACGCAAGAGACCCAGTACTTC.